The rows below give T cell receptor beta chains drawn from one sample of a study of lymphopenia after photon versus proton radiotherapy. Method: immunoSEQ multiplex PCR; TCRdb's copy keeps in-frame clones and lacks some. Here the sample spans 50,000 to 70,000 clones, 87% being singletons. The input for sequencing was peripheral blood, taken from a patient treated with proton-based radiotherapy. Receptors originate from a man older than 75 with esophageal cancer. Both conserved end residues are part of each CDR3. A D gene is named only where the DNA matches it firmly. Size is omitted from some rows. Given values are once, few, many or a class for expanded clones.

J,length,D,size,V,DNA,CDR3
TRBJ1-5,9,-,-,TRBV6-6,TGTGCCCAAAGCGGGCCCCAGCATTTT,CAQSGPQHF
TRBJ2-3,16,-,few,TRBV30,TGTGCCTGGAGGCTAACAGGGATCTTGAGCACAGATACGCAGTATTTT,CAWRLTGILSTDTQYF
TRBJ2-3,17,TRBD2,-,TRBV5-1,TGCGCCAGCAGCCCGGGACTAGCGGGGGGGGCACCAGATACGCAGTATTTT,CASSPGLAGGAPDTQYF
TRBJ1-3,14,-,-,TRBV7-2,TGTGCCAGCCGAGAGGTTATCTCTGGAAACACCATATATTTT,CASREVISGNTIYF
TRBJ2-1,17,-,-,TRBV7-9,TGTGCCAGCAGCCAGGGGAGGGGAAGGAGGTCCTACAATGAGCAGTTCTTC,CASSQGRGRRSYNEQFF
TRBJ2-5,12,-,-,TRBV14,TGTGCCAGCAGCCAAGAACGGGCGACCCAGTACTTC,CASSQERATQYF
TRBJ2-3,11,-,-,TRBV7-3,TGTGCCAGTGGGCAAGGAGATACGCAGTATTTT,CASGQGDTQYF
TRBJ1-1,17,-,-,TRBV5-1,TGCGCCAGCAGCGGAACTAGCCCCGTGGACTGGAAGACTGAAGCTTTCTTT,CASSGTSPVDWKTEAFF
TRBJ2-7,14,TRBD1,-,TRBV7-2,TGTGCCAGCAGCTTTGACAGGGGCCCCTACGAGCAGTACTTC,CASSFDRGPYEQYF
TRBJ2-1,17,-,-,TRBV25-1,TGTGCCAGCAGTGAATTTTGGGCTAGCAGGGACCACCTTGAGCAGTTCTTC,CASSEFWASRDHLEQFF
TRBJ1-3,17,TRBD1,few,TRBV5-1,TGCGCCAGCAGCTTGGGACTAAGGGGGCGGAAAGGAAACACCATATATTTT,CASSLGLRGRKGNTIYF
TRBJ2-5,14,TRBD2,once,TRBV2,TGTGCCAGCAGTGTGTCTAGCGGGGGGAACCCGCCGTACTTC,CASSVSSGGNPPYF
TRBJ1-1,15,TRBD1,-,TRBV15,TGTGCCACCAGCAGAGCGTTGGGACAGGGGACTGAAGCTTTCTTT,CATSRALGQGTEAFF
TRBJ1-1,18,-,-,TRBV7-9,TGTGCCAGCAGTCTTAATCCCGGGACATTCTTCATGAACACTGAAGCTTTCTTT,CASSLNPGTFFMNTEAFF
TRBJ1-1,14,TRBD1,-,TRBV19,TGTGCCAGTAGTAAGGACAGGGAACTCACTGAAGCTTTCTTT,CASSKDRELTEAFF
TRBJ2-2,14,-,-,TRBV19,TGTGCCAGTAATTTGGGGCGGAACACCGGGGAGCTGTTTTTT,CASNLGRNTGELFF
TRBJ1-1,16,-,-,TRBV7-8,TGTGCCAGCAGTCGTGAGTTGGGGTTGAGCTGGACTGAAGCTTTCTTT,CASSRELGLSWTEAFF
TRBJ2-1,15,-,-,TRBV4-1,TGCGCCAGCAGCCAAGAGGACTACCCATACAATGAGCAGTTCTTC,CASSQEDYPYNEQFF
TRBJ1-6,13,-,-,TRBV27,TGTGCCAGCAGTTGGCGGGGGAATTCACCCCTCCACTTT,CASSWRGNSPLHF
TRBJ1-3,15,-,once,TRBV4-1,TGCGCCAGCAGACGAATAGAGGTTTCTGGAAACACCATATATTTT,CASRRIEVSGNTIYF
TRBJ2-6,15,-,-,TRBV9,TGTGCCAGCAGCGAGGGTCGAGGTGGGGCCAACGTCCTGACTTTC,CASSEGRGGANVLTF
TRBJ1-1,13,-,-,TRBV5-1,TGCGCCAGCAGCTTGGCCCCGGGGGCTGAAGCTTTCTTT,CASSLAPGAEAFF
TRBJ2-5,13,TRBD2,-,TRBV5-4,TGTGCCAGCACCTGGGGAGGGCAAGAGACCCAGTACTTC,CASTWGGQETQYF
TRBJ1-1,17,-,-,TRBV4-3,TGCGCCAGCAGCCAAGTCCTCGCGAGGGGCCAGAACACTGAAGCTTTCTTT,CASSQVLARGQNTEAFF
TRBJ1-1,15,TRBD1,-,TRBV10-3,TGTGCCATCAGTGGCACAGGGGGCTCAGGGACTGAAGCTTTCTTT,CAISGTGGSGTEAFF
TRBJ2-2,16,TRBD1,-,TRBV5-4,TGTGCCAGCAGCCAACCCCGACAGGGTAGAACCGGGGAGCTGTTTTTT,CASSQPRQGRTGELFF
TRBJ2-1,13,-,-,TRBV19,TGTGCCACCTCAGGAGGGCAATACAATGAGCAGTTCTTC,CATSGGQYNEQFF
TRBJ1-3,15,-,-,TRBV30,TGTGCCTGGAGTGTAAGCAGTCCTGCAGGAAACACCATATATTTT,CAWSVSSPAGNTIYF
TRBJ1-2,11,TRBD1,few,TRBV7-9,TGTGCCACCGCGACAGGGGACGGCTACACCTTC,CATATGDGYTF
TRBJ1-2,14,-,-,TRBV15,TGTGCCACCCGACGGGGGGCCCAGGGCTATGGCTACACCTTC,CATRRGAQGYGYTF
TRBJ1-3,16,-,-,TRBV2,TGTGCCAGCAGAAGAGAACAGGCGGACTCTGGAAACACCATATATTTT,CASRREQADSGNTIYF
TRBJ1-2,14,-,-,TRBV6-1,TGTGCCAGCAGTCCAACCGGGGCGACCTATGGCTACACCTTC,CASSPTGATYGYTF
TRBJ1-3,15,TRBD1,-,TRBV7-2,TGTGCCAGCAGCTTAACAGGGGGTTATGGAAACACCATATATTTT,CASSLTGGYGNTIYF
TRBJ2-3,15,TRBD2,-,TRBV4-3,TGCGCCAGCAGCCAAAGCGGGGGAGGCACAGATACGCAGTATTTT,CASSQSGGGTDTQYF
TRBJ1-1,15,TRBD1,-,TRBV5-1,TGCGCCAGCAGCCTGAATACAGGGGCCCCAACTGAAGCTTTCTTT,CASSLNTGAPTEAFF
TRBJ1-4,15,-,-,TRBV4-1,TGCGCCAGCAGCCAAGATGGCGTTATTAATGAAAAACTGTTTTTT,CASSQDGVINEKLFF
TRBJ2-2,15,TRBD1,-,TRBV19,TGTGCCAGTACCCCTTTGGGACAGTACACCGGGGAGCTGTTTTTT,CASTPLGQYTGELFF
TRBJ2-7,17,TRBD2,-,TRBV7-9,TGTGCCAGCAGCATACCACCCGCTAGCGGGAGCCTCTACGAGCAGTACTTC,CASSIPPASGSLYEQYF
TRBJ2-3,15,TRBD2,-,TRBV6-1,TGTGCCAGCGCAGAGAGACTAGCGGGCACAGATACGCAGTATTTT,CASAERLAGTDTQYF
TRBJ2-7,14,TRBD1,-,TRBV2,TGTGCCAGCAGCGGAGGACAGGGCCCCTACGAGCAGTACTTC,CASSGGQGPYEQYF
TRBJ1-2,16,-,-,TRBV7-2,TGTGCCAGCAGCCTTTCCAACCCCAGCTCAAGGGTCGGCTACACCTTC,CASSLSNPSSRVGYTF
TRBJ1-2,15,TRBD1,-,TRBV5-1,TGCGCCAGCAGCGAGCCGGGACAGGGGGCGAGGGGCTACACCTTC,CASSEPGQGARGYTF
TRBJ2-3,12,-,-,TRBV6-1,TGTGCCAGCACCAGAGCGGTGTATACGCAGTATTTT,CASTRAVYTQYF
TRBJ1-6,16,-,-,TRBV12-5,TGTGCTAGTGGAGACCTCCAGGATTCCTATAATTCACCCCTCCACTTT,CASGDLQDSYNSPLHF
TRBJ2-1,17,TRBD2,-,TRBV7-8,TGTGCCAGCAGCTTAGTACGGCTAGCGGGAAGAAACAATGAGCAGTTCTTC,CASSLVRLAGRNNEQFF